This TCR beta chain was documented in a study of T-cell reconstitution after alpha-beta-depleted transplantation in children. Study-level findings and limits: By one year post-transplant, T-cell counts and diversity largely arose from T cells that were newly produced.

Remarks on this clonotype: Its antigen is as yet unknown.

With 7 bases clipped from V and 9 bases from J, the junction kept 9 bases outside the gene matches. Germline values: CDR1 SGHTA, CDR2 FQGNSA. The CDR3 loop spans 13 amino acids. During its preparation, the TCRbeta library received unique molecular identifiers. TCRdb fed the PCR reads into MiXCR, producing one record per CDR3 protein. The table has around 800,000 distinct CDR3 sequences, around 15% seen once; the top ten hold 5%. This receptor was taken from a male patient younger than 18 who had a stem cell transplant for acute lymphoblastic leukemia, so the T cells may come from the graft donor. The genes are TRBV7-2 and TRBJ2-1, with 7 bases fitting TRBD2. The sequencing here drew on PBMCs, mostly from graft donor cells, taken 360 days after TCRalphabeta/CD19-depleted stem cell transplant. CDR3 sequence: CASTWGGRGEQFF. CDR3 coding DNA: TGTGCCAGCACCTGGGGGGGTAGAGGTGAGCAGTTCTTC.